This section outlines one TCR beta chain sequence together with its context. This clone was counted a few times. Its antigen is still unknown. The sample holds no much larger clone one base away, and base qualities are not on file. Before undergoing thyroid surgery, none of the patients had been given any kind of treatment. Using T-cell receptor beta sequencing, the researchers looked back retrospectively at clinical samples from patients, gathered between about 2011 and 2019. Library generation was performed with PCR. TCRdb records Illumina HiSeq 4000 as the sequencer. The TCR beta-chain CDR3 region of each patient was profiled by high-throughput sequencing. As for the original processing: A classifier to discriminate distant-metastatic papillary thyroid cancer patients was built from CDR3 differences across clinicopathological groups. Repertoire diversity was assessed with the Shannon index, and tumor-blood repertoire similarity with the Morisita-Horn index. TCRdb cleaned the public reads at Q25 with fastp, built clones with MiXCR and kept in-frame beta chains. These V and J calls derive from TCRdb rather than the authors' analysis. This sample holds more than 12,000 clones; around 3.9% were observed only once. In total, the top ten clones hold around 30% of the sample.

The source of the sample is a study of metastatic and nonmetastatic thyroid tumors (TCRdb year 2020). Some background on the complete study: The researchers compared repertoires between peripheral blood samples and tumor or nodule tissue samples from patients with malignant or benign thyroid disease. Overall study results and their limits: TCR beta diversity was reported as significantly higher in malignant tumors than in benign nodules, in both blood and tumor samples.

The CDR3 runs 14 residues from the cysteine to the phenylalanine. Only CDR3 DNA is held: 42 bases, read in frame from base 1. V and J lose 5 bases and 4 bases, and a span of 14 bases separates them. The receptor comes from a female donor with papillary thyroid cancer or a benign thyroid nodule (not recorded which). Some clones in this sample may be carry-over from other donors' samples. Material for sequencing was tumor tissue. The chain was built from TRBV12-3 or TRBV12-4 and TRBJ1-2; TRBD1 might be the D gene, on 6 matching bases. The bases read TGTGCCAGCAGTCAGGGGACCGGGGCCTATGGCTACACCTTC. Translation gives CASSQGTGAYGYTF.